This TCR beta chain emerged from a study of CD8 T cells in ankylosing spondylitis (dated by TCRdb to the late 2010s). As for the study more broadly: The study profiled T cell receptor beta repertoires in healthy donors and ankylosing spondylitis patients to find disease-linked TCR variants. The whole study cohort included about a hundred healthy donors and around 25 ankylosing spondylitis patients. Samples of peripheral blood were taken, and for ankylosing spondylitis patients, synovial fluid was collected as well.

As regards this clonotype: This receptor's antigen is unknown. No base-level quality is on record; no much larger clone is a single base apart.

What the study reported, not specific to this receptor: The disease-linked clones had a CD8+ phenotype and were found at relatively low frequencies in peripheral blood. Some motif variants were previously reported in synovial fluid and blood of reactive arthritis patients, suggesting common disease-initiation mechanisms. The disease-linked clones were reported to be significantly enriched in matched synovial fluid samples from ankylosing spondylitis patients. A TCR beta motif made up of several highly homologous amino acid variants appeared to be characteristic of blood from ankylosing spondylitis patients.

The sequencer was an Illumina HiSeq 2500. TCR beta libraries were prepared by quantitative 5'-RACE with molecular barcodes. Per the source publication's procedure: To identify disease-linked TCR variants, a new computational method was used, one built on a probabilistic model of VDJ rearrangement. TCRdb took the public reads, trimmed them with fastp at Q25, ran MiXCR for clone calling and kept in-frame beta chains. Rows are unified per CDR3 protein, each entry keeping the most common DNA and genes. The V and J calls, along with clone size, are taken from TCRdb and not from the paper's own processing. The sample contains hundreds of thousands of distinct CDR3 sequences, approximately 12% of them found a single time. The biggest ten clones account for about 0.5% of the sample. There are 13 amino acids in the CDR3, from cysteine to phenylalanine inclusive. The sequence is cut down to CDR3 DNA, 39 bases in frame from base 1. Cut back by 8 bases and 5 bases, the V and J ends lie 13 bases apart. The germline V gene sets CDR1 to MNHNS and CDR2 to SASEGT.

This sequence originates from a male donor with ankylosing spondylitis. Sample: blood, either unsorted or a sorted T cell fraction (not recorded which). The chain is assembled from TRBV6-1 and TRBJ1-5; a weak D assignment points to TRBD1 (6 bases agree). Here is the DNA: TGTGCCAGCGGCCGGACAGCCGATCAGCCCCAGCATTTT. Translation gives CASGRTADQPQHF.